The rows below give T cell receptor beta chains drawn from one sample of a study of breast tumors, draining lymph nodes, adjacent tissues. TCRdb processed the multiplex PCR reads anew with MiXCR; each CDR3 protein has one entry. The data show about 32,000 distinct CDR3 sequences, 35% to 40% seen once. The sample was breast tumor tissue. These receptors all come from a female donor with breast cancer. Some clones in this sample may be carry-over from other donors' samples. Both conserved end residues are part of each CDR3. The D gene is left open where the match is weak. Rows may omit the clone size; those that give it use once, few, many or a size class.

NA	TRBD2	TRBV27	TRBJ2-1	TGTGCCAGCAGTTTAGGGACTAGCGGATCCTCCTACAATGAGCAGTTCTTC	CASSLGTSGSSYNEQFF
few	TRBD1	TRBV19	TRBJ1-5	TGTGCCAGTACGACAGGGGATAGCAATCAGCCCCAGCATTTT	CASTTGDSNQPQHF
many	NA	TRBV12-3/TRBV12-4	TRBJ1-5	TGTGCCAGCAGCCGGACGAGTGTTAATCAGCCCCAGCATTTT	CASSRTSVNQPQHF
many	TRBD1	TRBV6-1	TRBJ2-7	TGTGCCAGCAGTGAAATTGGGGACAGGTTGGGGGACGAGCAGTACTTC	CASSEIGDRLGDEQYF
many	TRBD2	TRBV9	TRBJ2-1	TGTGCCAGCAGCACCGAACTAGCGCCGTACAATGAGCAGTTCTTC	CASSTELAPYNEQFF
many	TRBD2	TRBV7-2	TRBJ2-7	TGTGCCAGCAGCTCCCGGGGTAGCGGGATCTACGAGCAGTACTTC	CASSSRGSGIYEQYF
NA	NA	TRBV20-1	TRBJ1-1	TGCAGTGCTACCGCACAGAACCGAATGAACACTGAAGCTTTCTTT	CSATAQNRMNTEAFF
NA	NA	TRBV9	TRBJ2-3	TGTGCCAGCAGCCCCGGGGGTGGGGCGCAGTATTTT	CASSPGGGAQYF
few	NA	TRBV19	TRBJ2-4	TGTGCCAGTAGATCCGGAGCCAAAAACATTCAGTACTTC	CASRSGAKNIQYF
many	TRBD2	TRBV6-6	TRBJ2-1	TGTGCCAGCAGTCCCCCAGCGGGAGGCTTCCCCTACAATGAGCAGTTCTTC	CASSPPAGGFPYNEQFF
few	TRBD1	TRBV3-1	TRBJ1-2	TGTGCCAGCAGTCAGAGGACAGGGGGGACAAGCTATGGCTACACCTTC	CASSQRTGGTSYGYTF
many	TRBD2	TRBV10-3	TRBJ2-7	TGTGCCATCAGTGTTGCAAGCGGGAGGGCCGAGCAGTACTTC	CAISVASGRAEQYF
many	NA	TRBV7-2	TRBJ2-5	TGTGCCAGCAGCTTAGTGGCAGGAGAAGAGACCCAGTACTTC	CASSLVAGEETQYF
medium-sized	NA	TRBV7-3	TRBJ2-3	TGTGCCAGCAGCTTAACGGGGAGTCTCACAGATACGCAGTATTTT	CASSLTGSLTDTQYF
NA	TRBD2	TRBV20-1	TRBJ2-3	TGCAGTGCTAGTCTTAAGCAAGGGACTAGCGGGAGCAGGGATACGCAGTATTTT	CSASLKQGTSGSRDTQYF
many	TRBD1	TRBV28	TRBJ2-7	TGTGCCAGCAGAACGACGACAGGGACGGGGGAGCAGTACTTC	CASRTTTGTGEQYF
many	NA	TRBV12-3/TRBV12-4	TRBJ2-1	TGTGCCAGCAGTTCCCTTGCAGCTAATGAGCAGTTCTTC	CASSSLAANEQFF
many	NA	TRBV4-1	TRBJ2-3	TGCGCCAGCAGCCCCCTGTGGGGGGGCCGTGGAGATACGCAGTATTTT	CASSPLWGGRGDTQYF
many	NA	TRBV3-1	TRBJ1-6	TGTGCCAGCAGCCCCAGGGGCACCTATAATTCACCCCTCCACTTT	CASSPRGTYNSPLHF
many	NA	TRBV20-1	TRBJ1-3	TGCAGTGCTACGACAGCTATCTCTGGAAACACCATATATTTT	CSATTAISGNTIYF
few	NA	TRBV3-1	TRBJ2-5	TGTGCCAGCAGCCAAGACGGTCTAGCTCAAGAGACCCAGTACTTC	CASSQDGLAQETQYF
few	TRBD1	TRBV27	TRBJ1-2	TGTGCCAGCAGTCCCAGGGGGTTTGAGGGCTACACCTTC	CASSPRGFEGYTF
many	TRBD2	TRBV7-8	TRBJ2-7	TGTGCCAGCAGCCTGAGTCCCGGGACTAGCTCCTACGAGCAGTACTTC	CASSLSPGTSSYEQYF
many	TRBD2	TRBV19	TRBJ2-3	TGTGCCAGTAGCACCACGGGGGGGTCAGATACGCAGTATTTT	CASSTTGGSDTQYF
NA	NA	TRBV9	TRBJ2-3	TGTGCCGGCAGCGTAGCGGGCCAGGGGGTAGATACGCAGTATTTT	CAGSVAGQGVDTQYF